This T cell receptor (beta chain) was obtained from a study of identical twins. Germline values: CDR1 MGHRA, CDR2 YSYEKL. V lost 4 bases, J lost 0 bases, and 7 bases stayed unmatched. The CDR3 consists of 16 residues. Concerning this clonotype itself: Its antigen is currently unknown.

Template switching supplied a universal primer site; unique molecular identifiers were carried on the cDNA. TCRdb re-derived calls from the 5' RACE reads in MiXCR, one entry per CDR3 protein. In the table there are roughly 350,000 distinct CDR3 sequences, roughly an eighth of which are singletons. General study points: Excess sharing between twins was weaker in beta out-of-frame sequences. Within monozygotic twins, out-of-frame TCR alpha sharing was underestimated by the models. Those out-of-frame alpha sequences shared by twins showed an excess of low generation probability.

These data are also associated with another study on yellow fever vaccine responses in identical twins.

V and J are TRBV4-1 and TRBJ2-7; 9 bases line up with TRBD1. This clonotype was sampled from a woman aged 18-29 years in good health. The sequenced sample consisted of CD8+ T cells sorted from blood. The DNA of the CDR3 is TGCGCCAGCAGCCCGCGGATGACAGGGGGCTCCTACGAGCAGTACTTC. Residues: CASSPRMTGGSYEQYF.